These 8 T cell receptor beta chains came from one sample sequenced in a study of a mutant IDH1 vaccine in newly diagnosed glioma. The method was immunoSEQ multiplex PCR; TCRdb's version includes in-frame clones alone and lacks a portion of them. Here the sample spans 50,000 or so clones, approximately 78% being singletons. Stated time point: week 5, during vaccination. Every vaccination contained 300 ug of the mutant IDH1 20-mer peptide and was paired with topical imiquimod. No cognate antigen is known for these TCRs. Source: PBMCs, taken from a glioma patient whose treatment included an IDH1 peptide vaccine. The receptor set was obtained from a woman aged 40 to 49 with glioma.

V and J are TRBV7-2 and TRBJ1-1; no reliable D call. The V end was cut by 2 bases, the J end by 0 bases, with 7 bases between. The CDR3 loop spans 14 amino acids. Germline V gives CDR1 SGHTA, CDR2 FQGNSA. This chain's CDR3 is CASSLTILNTEAFF. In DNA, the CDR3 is TGTGCCAGCAGCTTAACTATCCTGAACACTGAAGCTTTCTTT. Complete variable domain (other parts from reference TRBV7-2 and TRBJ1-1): GAGVSQSPSNKVTEKGKDVELRCDPISGHTALYWYRQSLGQGLEFLIYFQGNSAPDKSGLPSDRFSAERTGGSVSTLTIQRTQQEDSAVYLCASSLTILNTEAFFGQGTRLTVV.

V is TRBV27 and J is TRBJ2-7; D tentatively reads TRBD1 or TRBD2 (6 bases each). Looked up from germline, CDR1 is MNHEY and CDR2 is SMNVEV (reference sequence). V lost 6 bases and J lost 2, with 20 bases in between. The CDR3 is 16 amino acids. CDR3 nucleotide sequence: TGTGCCAGCAGAAACCAAAATTGGGGGGCCCCCTACGAGCAGTACTTC. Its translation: CASRNQNWGAPYEQYF.

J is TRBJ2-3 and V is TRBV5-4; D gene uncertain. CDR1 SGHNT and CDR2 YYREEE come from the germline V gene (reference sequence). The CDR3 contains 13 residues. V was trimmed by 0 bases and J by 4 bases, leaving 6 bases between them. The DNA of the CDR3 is TGTGCCAGCAGCTTGGACAAGGCAGATACGCAGTATTTT. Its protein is CASSLDKADTQYF.

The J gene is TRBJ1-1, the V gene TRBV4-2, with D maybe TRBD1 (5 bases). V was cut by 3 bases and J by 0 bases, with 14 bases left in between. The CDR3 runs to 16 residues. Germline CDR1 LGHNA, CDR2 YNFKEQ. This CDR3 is CASSQSTGRMNTEAFF. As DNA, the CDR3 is TGTGCCAGCAGCCAGTCCACAGGACGCATGAACACTGAAGCTTTCTTT.

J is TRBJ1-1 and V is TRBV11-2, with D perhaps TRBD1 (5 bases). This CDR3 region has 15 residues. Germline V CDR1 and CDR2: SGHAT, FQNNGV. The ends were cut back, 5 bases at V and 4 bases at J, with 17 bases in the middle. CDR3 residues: CASSTLLGGGTEAFF. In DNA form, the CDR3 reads TGTGCCAGCAGCACTCTCCTGGGGGGTGGCACTGAAGCTTTCTTT.

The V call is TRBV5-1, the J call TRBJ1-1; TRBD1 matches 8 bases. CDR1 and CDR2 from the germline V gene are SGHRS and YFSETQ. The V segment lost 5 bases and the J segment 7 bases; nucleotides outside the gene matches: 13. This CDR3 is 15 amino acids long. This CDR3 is CASSPGQGVSSEAFF. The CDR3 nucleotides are TGCGCCAGCAGTCCAGGACAGGGAGTATCGAGTGAAGCTTTCTTT.

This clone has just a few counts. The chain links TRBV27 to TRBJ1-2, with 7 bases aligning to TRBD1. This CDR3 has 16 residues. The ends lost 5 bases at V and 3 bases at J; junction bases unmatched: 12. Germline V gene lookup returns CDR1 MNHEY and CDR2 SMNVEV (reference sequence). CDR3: CASSQRDSRAYYGYTF. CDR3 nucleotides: TGTGCCAGCAGTCAGCGGGACAGCAGAGCGTACTATGGCTACACCTTC.

The CDR3 DNA sequence: TGCGCCAGCAGCCAAGATTTTCCCCCGGGCAATCAGCCCCAGCATTTT. Its protein is CASSQDFPPGNQPQHF. The chain carries TRBV4-1 and TRBJ1-5; D remains ambiguous. Germline CDR1 and CDR2: MGHRA and YSYEKL. The CDR3 spans 16 residues. Deletions cut 0 bases from V and 2 bases from J, with 11 bases between.